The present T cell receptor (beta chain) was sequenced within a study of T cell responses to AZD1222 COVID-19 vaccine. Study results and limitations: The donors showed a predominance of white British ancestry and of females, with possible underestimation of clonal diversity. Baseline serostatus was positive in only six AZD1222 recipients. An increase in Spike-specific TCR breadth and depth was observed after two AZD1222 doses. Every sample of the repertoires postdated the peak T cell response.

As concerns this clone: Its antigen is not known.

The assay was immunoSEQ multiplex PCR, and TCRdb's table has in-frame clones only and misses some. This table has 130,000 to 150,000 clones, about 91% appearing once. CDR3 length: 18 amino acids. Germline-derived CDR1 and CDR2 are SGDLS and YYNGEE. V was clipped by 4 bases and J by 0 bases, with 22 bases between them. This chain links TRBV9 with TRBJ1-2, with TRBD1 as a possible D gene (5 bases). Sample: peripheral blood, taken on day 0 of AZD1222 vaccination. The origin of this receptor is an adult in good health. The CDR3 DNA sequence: TGTGCCAGCAGCTCTTCCGGGACGGGCTATCTAACTAACTATGGCTACACCTTC. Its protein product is CASSSSGTGYLTNYGYTF.